This T cell receptor (beta chain) was profiled in a study of blood T cells in healthy people across ages. A J-beta primer mix and a sample-barcoded 5' primer were used in a second PCR of about 7 to 11 cycles. Tagging of each cDNA molecule was performed by a template-switch adaptor with 12 random nucleotides. TCRdb reprocessed the 5' RACE reads via MiXCR and lists one record per CDR3 protein. The profile shows around 1,000,000 distinct CDR3 sequences, approximately 26% of them singletons. Per germline, CDR1 MNHEY and CDR2 SMNVEV (reference sequence). V lost 11 bases to trimming and J lost 11 bases, with 18 bases between them. This CDR3 region has 11 residues. This sample was also put to use in a study of T cells of mothers and their children.

The TCR was taken from a girl aged 2-10 years in good health. The sequencing sample was made of blood. The chain recombines TRBV27 with TRBJ1-1; a weak D match, TRBD1 (6 bases). The CDR3 loop reads CARKGDTGAFF. CDR3 nucleotide sequence: TGTGCCCGCAAGGGGGACACTGGTGCTTTCTTT.